This record concerns one TCR beta chain sequence. Its antigen is currently unknown. The entry originates in a study of CD8 T cells in Susac syndrome. Study observations and caveats: That the number of individuals in its TCR sequencing and HLA analysis was relatively small was acknowledged by the study.

Sequencing of TCR beta was performed on blood CD8+ T cells and on blood CD4+ T cells. Negative isolation was used for CD8+ and CD4+ T cells and FACS enrichment for TEMRA cells. Germline assignment: CDR1 LGHNA and CDR2 YNFKEQ. Deletions cut 4 bases from V and 6 bases from J, with 13 bases between. The CDR3 is 13 amino acids. Random hexamers were used to reverse transcribe the RNA input (about 0.5 to 1 ug). An immunoSEQ multiplex PCR generated amplified TCR beta CDR3 products spanning 54 Vbeta and 13 Jbeta. TCRdb analysed the immunoSEQ multiplex PCR reads with MiXCR anew, one entry per CDR3 protein. The sample yields 250,000 to 300,000 distinct CDR3 sequences, roughly 85% seen once.

The clonotype was recovered from a human donor with multiple sclerosis. Sequences were obtained from CD8+ T cells from PBMCs. The chain uses TRBV4-2 and TRBJ2-7; D unclear. The CDR3 sequence: CASSPPNYSEQYF. The CDR3 DNA reads as TGTGCCAGCAGCCCTCCGAACTATAGCGAGCAGTACTTC.